Included here is one T cell receptor beta chain sequence, with context. What it recognizes is unknown. The sample comes from a study of cytomegalovirus exposure and HLA in healthy donors. Study outcomes and limitations: Equally common other TCR beta chains were less clonally expanded than HLA-associated ones, a later analysis found. Usually a TCR sequence was rare, but some public TCRs were found in many donors. Within a later analysis, the majority of CMV-associated TCR beta chains appeared HLA-restricted. Later analysis suggested links between common viral pathogens and several top significant clusters.

V lost 5 bases to trimming and J lost 12 bases; unmatched junction nucleotides: 9. Germline V lookup: CDR1 LNHDA, CDR2 SQIVND (reference sequence). The CDR3 runs to 13 residues. The PCR employed 60 Vbeta primers together with 13 Jbeta primers. Sequencing was performed with immunoSEQ multiplex PCR; in TCRdb, only in-frame clones are kept and a portion is missing. This sample has hundreds of thousands of clones, with about 89% found just once. The sequence came from a woman between 18 and 29 years old in good health and CMV-seronegative. The V and J genes are TRBV19 and TRBJ2-1; 8 bases align to TRBD2. The material sequenced was PBMCs. This CDR3 is CASSGTIRGGQFF. The CDR3 nucleotides are TGTGCCAGTAGTGGCACAATTCGGGGGGGGCAGTTCTTC.